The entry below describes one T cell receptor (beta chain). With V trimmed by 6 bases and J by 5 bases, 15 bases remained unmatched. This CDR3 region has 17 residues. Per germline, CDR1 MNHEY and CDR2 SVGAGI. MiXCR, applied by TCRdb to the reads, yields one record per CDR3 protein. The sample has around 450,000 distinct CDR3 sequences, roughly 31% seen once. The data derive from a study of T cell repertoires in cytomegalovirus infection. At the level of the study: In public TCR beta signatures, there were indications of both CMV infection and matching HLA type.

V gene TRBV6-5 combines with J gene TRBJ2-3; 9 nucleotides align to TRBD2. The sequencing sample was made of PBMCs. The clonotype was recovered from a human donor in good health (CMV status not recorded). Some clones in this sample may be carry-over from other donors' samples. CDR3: CASSFGLMAGGVDTQYF. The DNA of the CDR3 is TGTGCCAGCAGCTTTGGGCTAATGGCGGGGGGGGTAGATACGCAGTATTTT.